This paragraph reports one T cell receptor beta chain. The data were taken from a study of blood T cell repertoires in COVID-19. Some clones are missing from TCRdb's copy, which holds only in-frame ones; the method was immunoSEQ multiplex PCR. The repertoire holds about 160,000 clones, with 80% to 95% as singletons. Germline V gene lookup returns CDR1 SGHTA and CDR2 FQGTGA. The V gene lost 0 bases and the J gene lost 3 bases, with 8 bases spanning the gap. This CDR3 is 15 amino acids long. The chain carries TRBV7-3 and TRBJ1-4, with D perhaps TRBD1 (5 bases). The sequence was collected from a woman aged 55-75 years with COVID-19, enrolled during active disease. Input material: peripheral blood. The CDR3 DNA sequence: TGTGCCAGCAGCTTAACGGGGCCGCCTAATGAAAAACTGTTTTTT. The encoded protein is CASSLTGPPNEKLFF.